One sample yielded the 12 T cell receptor beta chains listed below, sequenced in a study of T cells in Graves' hyperthyroidism and ophthalmopathy. Using RNA transcripts as the source, TCR beta CDR3 regions were amplified. The study used the HTBI primer set for a first-round RT-PCR of the TCR CDR3. MiXCR, run by TCRdb on the multiplex PCR reads, gives a single entry per CDR3 protein. The table lists a few hundred thousand distinct CDR3 sequences, about 16% of them singletons. The specimen was blood. These receptors all come from a woman between 25 and 40 years old with Graves' hyperthyroidism.

This clonotype has a handful of counts. The rearrangement uses TRBV15 and TRBJ1-5; no firm D call. CDR1 LNHNV and CDR2 YYDKDF come from the germline V gene (reference sequence). Trimming removed 0 bases from V and 4 bases from J, with 13 bases in between. The CDR3 consists of 16 residues. The CDR3 region has the DNA TGTGCCACCAGCAGAGATCAAGGACTGGGTAATCAGCCCCAGCATTTT. It codes for CATSRDQGLGNQPQHF.

The V call is TRBV14, the J call TRBJ2-1; D gene uncertain. In germline, CDR1 is SGHDN, CDR2 FVKESK. V was shortened by 0 bases and J by 3 bases, with 12 bases between the two germline ends. This CDR3 region has 16 residues. CDR3 region: CASSQDFGRLYNEQFF. The CDR3 nucleotides are TGTGCCAGCAGCCAAGATTTTGGACGACTCTACAATGAGCAGTTCTTC.

V and J are TRBV4-2 and TRBJ2-2; tentative D call: TRBD2 (5 bases). Trimming removed 2 bases from V and 4 bases from J, with 8 bases in between. CDR3 length equals 14 residues. The germline V gene encodes CDR1 LGHNA and CDR2 YNFKEQ. CDR3 protein: CASSQLASTGELFF. In DNA, the CDR3 is TGTGCCAGCAGCCAACTAGCCTCCACCGGGGAGCTGTTTTTT.

In this sample, this clonotype turned up a few times. The chain is built from TRBV5-1 and TRBJ1-1, with a tentative D call TRBD1 (5 bases). Trimming removed 4 bases from V and 0 bases from J, with 19 bases in between. Germline assignment: CDR1 SGHRS and CDR2 YFSETQ. The CDR3 runs 17 residues. The CDR3: CASSGGWDAWVNTEAFF. The CDR3 DNA reads TGCGCCAGCAGCGGGGGTTGGGACGCCTGGGTGAACACTGAAGCTTTCTTT.

Ten or more counts support this clonotype. The chain joins TRBV12-3 or TRBV12-4 to TRBJ2-1, with 9 positions matching TRBD2. This CDR3 contains 15 residues. Trimming took 6 bases from V and 7 from J; bases not matched to a gene: 10. The CDR3, as DNA: TGTGCCAGCAGCCCAGGACTAGCGCGGGGAAATGAGCAGTTCTTC. Encoded protein: CASSPGLARGNEQFF.

This clonotype has just a few counts. The chain combines TRBV6-5 with TRBJ2-1; TRBD2 agrees at 9 bases. The trim removed 2 bases at V and 7 bases at J, leaving 6 bases unmatched. Looked up from germline, CDR1 is MNHEY and CDR2 is SVGAGI. This CDR3 region has 15 residues. The CDR3 coding sequence is TGTGCCAGCAGTTACGGGCGGGAGGGCCGGAATGAGCAGTTCTTC. As protein: CASSYGREGRNEQFF.

The CDR3 loop is CASRPEPREEKLFF. Here the CDR3 DNA reads TGTGCCAGCAGGCCCGAACCTCGAGAGGAAAAACTGTTTTTT. This rearrangement joins TRBV7-9 to TRBJ1-4; D unresolved. The CDR3 loop spans 14 amino acids. Trimming cost V 6 bases and J 8 bases, with 16 bases left between them. Germline CDR1 SEHNR, CDR2 FQNEAQ (reference sequence).

This clonotype occurred many times. V usage is TRBV2 and J usage is TRBJ2-7; a possible D gene is TRBD2 (6 bases). The CDR3 totals 12 residues. The V end lost 1 base, the J end lost 6 bases, and 7 bases lay between the germline ends. Germline CDR1 is SNHLY and CDR2 is FYNNEI. CDR3 loop: CASSEERVEQYF. In nucleotides, the CDR3 is TGTGCCAGCAGTGAAGAGCGGGTCGAGCAGTACTTC. The full variable domain, with the rest looked up from reference TRBV2 and TRBJ2-7, is EPEVTQTPSHQVTQMGQEVILRCVPISNHLYFYWYRQILGQKVEFLVSFYNNEISEKSEIFDDQFSVERPDGSNFTLKIRSTKLEDSAMYFCASSEERVEQYFGPGTRLTVT.

Many counts were recorded for this clonotype. The J gene is TRBJ2-5, the V gene TRBV2; TRBD2 matches at 10 bases. The length of the CDR3 is 14 residues. Germline assignment: CDR1 SNHLY and CDR2 FYNNEI. Trimming at V came to 6 bases and at J to 5 bases, leaving 6 bases not matched to a gene. For the CDR3, the DNA is TGTGCCAGCAGGGGGACTAGCGCCCACGAGACCCAGTACTTC. Translated: CASRGTSAHETQYF.

The CDR3: CASRPNLRGQGAQETQYF. The CDR3 DNA is TGTGCCAGCAGACCAAACCTGCGGGGACAGGGGGCGCAAGAGACCCAGTACTTC. The chain uses TRBV6-2 or TRBV6-3 and TRBJ2-5; the match to TRBD1 covers 12 bases. J gave up 2 bases and V 6 bases, and 13 bases lay outside the gene matches. The CDR3 totals 18 residues. Germline V gives CDR1 MNHEY, CDR2 SVGEGT.

This clonotype was observed a few times. The chain uses TRBV28 and TRBJ1-5; possibly TRBD1 for D (5 bases). Germline values: CDR1 MDHEN, CDR2 SYDVKM. V shed 4 bases and J shed 1 base, with 23 bases lying between them. This CDR3 contains 19 residues. The CDR3, as DNA: TGTGCCAGCAGTTCGGGCATCTTGGGGGGGGGAAGGAGCAATCAGCCCCAGCATTTT. This sequence encodes CASSSGILGGGRSNQPQHF.

The chain uses TRBV24-1 and TRBJ2-7; tentative D call: TRBD1 (5 bases). V lost 2 bases and J 1 base, leaving 8 bases between the germline ends. This CDR3 has 14 residues. CDR1 KGHDR and CDR2 SFDVKD come from the germline V gene. The CDR3 region is CATSDSRGSYEQYF. CDR3 DNA sequence: TGTGCCACCAGTGATTCTAGGGGATCCTACGAGCAGTACTTC.